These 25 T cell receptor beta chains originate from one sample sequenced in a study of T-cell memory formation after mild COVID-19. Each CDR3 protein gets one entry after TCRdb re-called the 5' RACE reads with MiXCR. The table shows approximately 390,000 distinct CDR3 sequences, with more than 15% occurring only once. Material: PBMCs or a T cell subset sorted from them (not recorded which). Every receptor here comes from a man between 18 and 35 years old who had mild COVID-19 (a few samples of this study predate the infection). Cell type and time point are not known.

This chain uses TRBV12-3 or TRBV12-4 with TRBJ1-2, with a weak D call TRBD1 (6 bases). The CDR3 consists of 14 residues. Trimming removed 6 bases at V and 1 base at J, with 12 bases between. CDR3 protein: CASSRQAINYGYTF. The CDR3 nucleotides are TGTGCCAGCAGCAGACAGGCCATTAACTATGGCTACACCTTC.

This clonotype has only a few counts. The CDR3 nucleotides are TGTGCCAGCAGTTACGCCAGGGACTACGAGCAGTACGTC. Encoded protein: CASSYARDYEQYV. The V call is TRBV6-6, the J call TRBJ2-7, with a tentative D call TRBD1 (5 bases). Germline V CDR1 and CDR2: MNHNY, SVGAGI (reference sequence). The ends were cut back, 2 bases at V and 3 bases at J, with 8 bases in the middle. There are 13 residues in the CDR3.

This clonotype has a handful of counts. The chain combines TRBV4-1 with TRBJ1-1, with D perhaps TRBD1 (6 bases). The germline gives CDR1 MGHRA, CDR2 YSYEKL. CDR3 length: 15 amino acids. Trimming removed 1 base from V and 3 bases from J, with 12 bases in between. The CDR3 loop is CASSQVVKGDTEAFF. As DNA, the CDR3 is TGCGCCAGCAGCCAAGTCGTTAAGGGGGACACTGAAGCTTTCTTT.

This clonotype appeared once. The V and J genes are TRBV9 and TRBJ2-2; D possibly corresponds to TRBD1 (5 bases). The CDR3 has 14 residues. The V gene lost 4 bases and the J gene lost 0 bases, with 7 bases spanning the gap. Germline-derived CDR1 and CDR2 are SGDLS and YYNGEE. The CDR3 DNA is TGTGCCAGCAGCAAGGGGACGAACACCGGGGAGCTGTTTTTT. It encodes CASSKGTNTGELFF.

CDR3 in amino acids: CSAEGGGFVHEQYV. The CDR3 DNA is TGCAGTGCAGAGGGGGGGGGATTCGTCCACGAGCAGTACGTC. The chain combines TRBV20-1 with TRBJ2-7; tentatively, D is TRBD2 (7 bases). Trimming removed 6 bases from V and 5 bases from J, with 20 bases in between. The CDR3 sequence is 14 residues long. Germline V gene lookup returns CDR1 DFQATT and CDR2 SNEGSKA (reference sequence).

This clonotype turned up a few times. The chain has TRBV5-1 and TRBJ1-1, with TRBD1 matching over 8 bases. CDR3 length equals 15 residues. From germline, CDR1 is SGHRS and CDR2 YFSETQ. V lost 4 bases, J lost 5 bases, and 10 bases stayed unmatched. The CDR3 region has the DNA TGCGCCAGCAGCCATCTGCAGGGGGCAGGGACTGAAGCTTTCTTT. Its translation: CASSHLQGAGTEAFF.

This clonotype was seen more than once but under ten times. The CDR3 reads CASSRGGLVADTQYF. The CDR3 DNA reads TGTGCCAGCAGCCGAGGAGGGCTAGTGGCAGATACGCAGTATTTT. The chain recombines TRBV3-1 with TRBJ2-3; D perhaps matches TRBD2 (6 bases). The germline V gene encodes CDR1 LGHDT and CDR2 YNNKEL (reference sequence). Trimming removed 4 bases from V and 4 bases from J, with 15 bases in between. The CDR3 contains 15 residues.

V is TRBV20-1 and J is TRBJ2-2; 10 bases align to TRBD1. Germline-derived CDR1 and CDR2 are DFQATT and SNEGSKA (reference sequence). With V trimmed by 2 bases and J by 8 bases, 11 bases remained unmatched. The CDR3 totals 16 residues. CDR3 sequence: CSARTLRDRGRGELFF. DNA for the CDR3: TGCAGTGCTAGAACGCTCCGGGACAGGGGAAGGGGGGAGCTGTTTTTT.

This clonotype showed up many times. CDR3: CASSSQGGNTEAFF. For the CDR3, the DNA is TGTGCCAGCAGCTCACAGGGAGGGAACACTGAAGCTTTCTTT. The chain links TRBV7-9 to TRBJ1-1; the D gene is possibly TRBD1 (6 bases). In germline, CDR1 is SEHNR, CDR2 FQNEAQ (reference sequence). The CDR3 is 14 amino acids. The V and J ends lost 4 bases and 1 base respectively, with 10 bases between them.

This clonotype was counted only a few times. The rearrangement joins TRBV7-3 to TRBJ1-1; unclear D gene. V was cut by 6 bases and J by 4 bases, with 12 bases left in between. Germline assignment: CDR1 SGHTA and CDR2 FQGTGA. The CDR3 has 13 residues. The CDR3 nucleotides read TGTGCCAGCAGTTTTAGCGACGCCACTGAAGCTTTCTTT. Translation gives CASSFSDATEAFF.

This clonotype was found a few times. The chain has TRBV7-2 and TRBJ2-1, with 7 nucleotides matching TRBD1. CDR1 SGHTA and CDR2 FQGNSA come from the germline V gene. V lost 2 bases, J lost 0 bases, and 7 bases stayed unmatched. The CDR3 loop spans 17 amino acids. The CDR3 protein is CASSLLGQVSSYNEQFF. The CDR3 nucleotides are TGTGCCAGCAGCTTACTCGGACAGGTGAGCTCCTACAATGAGCAGTTCTTC.

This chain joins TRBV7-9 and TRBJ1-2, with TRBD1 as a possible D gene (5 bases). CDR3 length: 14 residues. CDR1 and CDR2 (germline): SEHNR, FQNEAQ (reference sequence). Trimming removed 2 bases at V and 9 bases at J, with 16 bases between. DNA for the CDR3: TGTGCCAGCAGCTTATGGGGCTCCCCGGACAGCTACACCTTC. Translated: CASSLWGSPDSYTF.

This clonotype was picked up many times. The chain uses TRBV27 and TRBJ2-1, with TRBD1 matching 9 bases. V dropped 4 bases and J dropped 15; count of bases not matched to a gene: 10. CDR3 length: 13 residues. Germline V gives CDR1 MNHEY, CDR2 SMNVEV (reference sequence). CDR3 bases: TGTGCCAGCAGTTCTTACAGGGGGCCTGTGCCGTTCTTC. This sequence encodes CASSSYRGPVPFF.

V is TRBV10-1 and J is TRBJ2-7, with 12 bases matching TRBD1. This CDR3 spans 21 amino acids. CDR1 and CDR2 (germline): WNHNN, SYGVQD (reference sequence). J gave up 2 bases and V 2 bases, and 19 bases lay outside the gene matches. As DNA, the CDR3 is TGCGCCAGCAGTGAGCGTAAGTTTGGGGACAGGGGGCCTAATCGGACCTACGAGCAGTACTTC. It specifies CASSERKFGDRGPNRTYEQYF.

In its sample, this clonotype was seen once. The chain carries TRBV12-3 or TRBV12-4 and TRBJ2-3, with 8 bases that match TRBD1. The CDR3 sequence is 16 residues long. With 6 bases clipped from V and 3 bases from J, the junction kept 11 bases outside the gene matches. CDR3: CASRTIIRGRTDTQYF. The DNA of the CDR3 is TGTGCCAGCAGGACCATTATCAGGGGGCGGACAGATACGCAGTATTTT.

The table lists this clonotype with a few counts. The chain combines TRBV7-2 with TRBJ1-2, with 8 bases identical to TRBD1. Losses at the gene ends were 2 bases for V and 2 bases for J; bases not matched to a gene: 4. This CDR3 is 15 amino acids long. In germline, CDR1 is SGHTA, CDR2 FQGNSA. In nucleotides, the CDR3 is TGTGCCAGCAGCTTAACGGGACAGGCAAACTATGGCTACACCTTC. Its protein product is CASSLTGQANYGYTF.

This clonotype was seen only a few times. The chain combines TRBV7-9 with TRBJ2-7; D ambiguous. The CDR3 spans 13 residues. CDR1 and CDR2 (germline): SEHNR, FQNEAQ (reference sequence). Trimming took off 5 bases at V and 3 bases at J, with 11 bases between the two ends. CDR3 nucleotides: TGTGCCAGCAGCCCCAGACTGAACTACGAGCAGTACTTC. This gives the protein CASSPRLNYEQYF.

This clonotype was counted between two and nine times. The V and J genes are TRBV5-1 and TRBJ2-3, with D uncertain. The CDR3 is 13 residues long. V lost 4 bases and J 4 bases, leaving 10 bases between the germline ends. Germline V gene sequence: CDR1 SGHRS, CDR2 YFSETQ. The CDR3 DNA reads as TGCGCCAGCAGCGGGCGAGGAGCAGATACGCAGTATTTT. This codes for CASSGRGADTQYF.

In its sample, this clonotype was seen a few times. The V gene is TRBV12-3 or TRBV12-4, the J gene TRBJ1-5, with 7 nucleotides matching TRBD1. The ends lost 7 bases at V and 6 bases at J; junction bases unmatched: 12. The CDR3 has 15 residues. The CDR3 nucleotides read TGTGCCAGCACCTCCAGACAGGGCGTAGGTCAGCCCCAGCATTTT. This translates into CASTSRQGVGQPQHF.

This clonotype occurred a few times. The DNA for the CDR3 is TGTGCCAGCAGCTTCGTCCAGGGGACTAGCGCCGGAGAGACCCAGTACTTC. It is translated as CASSFVQGTSAGETQYF. This chain joins TRBV5-6 and TRBJ2-5; 10 bases align to TRBD2. This CDR3 comprises 17 residues. Per the germline V gene, CDR1 is SGHDT and CDR2 is YYEEEE. Trimming removed 2 bases from V and 4 bases from J; junction bases left unmatched: 11.

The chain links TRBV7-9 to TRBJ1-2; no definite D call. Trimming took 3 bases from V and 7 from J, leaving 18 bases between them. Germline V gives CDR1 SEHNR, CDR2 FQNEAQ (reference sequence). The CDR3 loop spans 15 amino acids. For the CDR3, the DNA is TGTGCCAGCAGCTTTAGCCATACCTTATCCGGTGGCTACACCTTC. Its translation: CASSFSHTLSGGYTF. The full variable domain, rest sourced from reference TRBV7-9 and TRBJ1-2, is DTGVSQNPRHKITKRGQNVTFRCDPISEHNRLYWYRQTLGQGPEFLTYFQNEAQLEKSRLLSDRFSAERPKGSFSTLEIQRTEQGDSAMYLCASSFSHTLSGGYTFGSGTRLTVV.

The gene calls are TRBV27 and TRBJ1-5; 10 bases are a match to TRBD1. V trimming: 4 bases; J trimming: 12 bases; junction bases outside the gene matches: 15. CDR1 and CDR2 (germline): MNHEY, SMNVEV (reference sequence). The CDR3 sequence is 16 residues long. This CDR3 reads CASSSTRQGAIRLQHF. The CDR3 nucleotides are TGTGCCAGCAGTTCGACACGACAGGGGGCCATCAGGCTCCAGCATTTT.

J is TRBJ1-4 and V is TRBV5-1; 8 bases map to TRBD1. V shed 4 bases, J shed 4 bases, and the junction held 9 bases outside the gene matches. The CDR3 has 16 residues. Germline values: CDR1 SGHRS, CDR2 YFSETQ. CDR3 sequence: CASSLQGTGGNEKLFF. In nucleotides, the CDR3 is TGCGCCAGCAGCCTACAAGGAACAGGGGGTAATGAAAAACTGTTTTTT. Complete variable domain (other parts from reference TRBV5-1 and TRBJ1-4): KAGVTQTPRYLIKTRGQQVTLSCSPISGHRSVSWYQQTPGQGLQFLFEYFSETQRNKGNFPGRFSGRQFSNSRSEMNVSTLELGDSALYLCASSLQGTGGNEKLFFGSGTQLSVL.

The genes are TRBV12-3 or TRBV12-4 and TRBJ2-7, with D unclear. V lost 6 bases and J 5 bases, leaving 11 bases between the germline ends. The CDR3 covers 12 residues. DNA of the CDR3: TGTGCCAGCAGCCTGATTCCCAACGAGCAGTACTTC. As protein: CASSLIPNEQYF.

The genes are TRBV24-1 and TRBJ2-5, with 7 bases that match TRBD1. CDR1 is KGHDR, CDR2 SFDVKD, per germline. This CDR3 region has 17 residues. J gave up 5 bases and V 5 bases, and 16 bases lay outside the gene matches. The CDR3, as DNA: TGTGCCACCAGTGGTAGAGGGGGCGAGCATCCTATGGAGACCCAGTACTTC. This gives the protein CATSGRGGEHPMETQYF.